This passage covers 26 T cell receptor beta chains from one sample sequenced in a study of blood T cell repertoires in COVID-19. Assay used: immunoSEQ multiplex PCR; TCRdb lists only in-frame clones, some missing. This sample yields more than 150,000 clones, of which 70% to 80% are seen a single time; under 15% belongs to the top ten. The sequenced sample consisted of PBMCs or T cells enriched from blood (not recorded which). Receptor source: a man in his fifties or sixties who had been exposed to COVID-19.

The J gene is TRBJ2-1, the V gene TRBV28; 12 positions match TRBD2. CDR3 size: 17 residues. CDR1 and CDR2 from the germline V gene are MDHEN and SYDVKM. After removal of 5 bases from V and 8 bases from J, the junction contained 13 bases not matched to a gene. The CDR3 DNA sequence: TGTGCCAGCAGTCCCAGGTGGCTAGCGGGAGGGGACGATGAGCAGTTCTTC. Translation gives CASSPRWLAGGDDEQFF.

The rearrangement uses TRBV19 and TRBJ2-7; 7 nucleotides match TRBD1. J lost 9 bases, V lost 9 bases, and 17 bases had no gene match. Germline V CDR1 and CDR2: LNHDA, SQIVND (reference sequence). There are 14 residues in the CDR3. CDR3 in amino acids: CASRPPGQLRRQYF. CDR3 nucleotides: TGTGCCAGCCGCCCACCGGGACAGCTACGACGGCAGTACTTC. The full variable domain, with the rest looked up from reference TRBV19 and TRBJ2-7, is DGGITQSPKYLFRKEGQNVTLSCEQNLNHDAMYWYRQDPGQGLRLIYYSQIVNDFQKGDIAEGYSVSREKKESFPLTVTSAQKNPTAFYLCASRPPGQLRRQYFGPGTRLTVT.

CDR3 sequence: CASSLGAGVGSPLHF. The CDR3 coding sequence is TGTGCCAGCAGCTTAGGCGCAGGGGTCGGCTCACCCCTCCACTTT. The chain is built from TRBV7-9 and TRBJ1-6; D perhaps matches TRBD1 (6 bases). CDR3 size: 15 residues. The V end was cut by 1 base, the J end by 10 bases, with 14 bases between. Germline assignment: CDR1 SEHNR and CDR2 FQNEAQ (reference sequence).

In its sample, this clone was seen a few times. This chain links TRBV4-1 with TRBJ1-2; D unclear. This CDR3 contains 13 residues. Per germline, CDR1 MGHRA and CDR2 YSYEKL. The ends were cut back, 0 bases at V and 8 bases at J, with 10 bases in the middle. CDR3 bases: TGCGCCAGCAGCCAAGAAAGCTTTCGGGGCTACACCTTC. Amino acid sequence: CASSQESFRGYTF.

The chain is built from TRBV7-2 and TRBJ2-7; D may be TRBD1 (6 bases). V was cut by 1 base and J by 4 bases, with 11 bases left in between. Per the germline V gene, CDR1 is SGHTA and CDR2 is FQGNSA. The CDR3 length is 14 residues. This CDR3 reads CASSLDRVAYEQYF. CDR3 DNA: TGTGCCAGCAGCTTAGACAGGGTGGCTTACGAGCAGTACTTC.

The chain uses TRBV7-8 and TRBJ2-7; D ambiguous. With 5 bases removed from V and 2 bases from J, the gap between germline ends came to 10 bases. This CDR3 region has 13 residues. Germline V gives CDR1 SGHVS, CDR2 FQNEAQ. This CDR3 is CASSPASAYEQYF. CDR3 in DNA: TGTGCCAGCAGCCCAGCCAGTGCCTACGAGCAGTACTTC.

The V and J genes are TRBV9 and TRBJ2-1, with D possibly matching TRBD2 (5 bases). Germline assignment: CDR1 SGDLS and CDR2 YYNGEE. The V end lost 4 bases, the J end lost 0 bases, and 11 bases lay between the germline ends. The CDR3 consists of 15 residues. The CDR3 region is CASSPQRSSYNEQFF. The CDR3, as DNA: TGTGCCAGCAGCCCCCAGCGGAGCTCCTACAATGAGCAGTTCTTC.

The rearrangement uses TRBV24-1 and TRBJ1-2; possibly TRBD1 for D (5 bases). Germline V gene data show CDR1 as KGHDR and CDR2 as SFDVKD. The CDR3 covers 14 residues. V was cut by 4 bases and J by 4 bases, with 12 bases left in between. The CDR3 DNA reads TGTGCCACCAGTGACCCCGGGACTCCCTATGGCTACACCTTC. Translating gives CATSDPGTPYGYTF.

This clone appeared a single time. The genes are TRBV7-8 and TRBJ1-5, with D tentatively TRBD1 (5 bases). This CDR3 region has 18 residues. V lost 5 bases to trimming and J lost 2 bases, with 22 bases between them. The germline CDR1 and CDR2 sequences are SGHVS and FQNEAQ. The CDR3 nucleotides are TGTGCCAGCAGCCCCCGATCGGGAGCGGGACGGGGCAATCAGCCCCAGCATTTT. This codes for CASSPRSGAGRGNQPQHF.

The chain joins TRBV12-3 or TRBV12-4 to TRBJ2-1; D call uncertain. The CDR3 length is 12 residues. V lost 4 bases and J lost 7, with 8 bases in between. DNA of the CDR3: TGTGCCAGCAGTTATACCGGTAATGAGCAGTTCTTC. Translated: CASSYTGNEQFF.

On this clone itself: Other nucleotide sequences from this sample produce the same CDR3. The chain couples TRBV19 to TRBJ1-5; 12 nucleotides align to TRBD1. After removal of 5 bases from V and 1 base from J, the junction contained 6 bases not matched to a gene. This CDR3 is built from 17 residues. Germline values: CDR1 LNHDA, CDR2 SQIVND (reference sequence). The CDR3 spells CASSPGTGGASNQPQHF. The CDR3 nucleotides are TGTGCCAGTAGTCCCGGGACAGGGGGCGCAAGCAATCAGCCCCAGCATTTT.

The V and J genes are TRBV7-3 and TRBJ2-1; D possibly corresponds to TRBD2 (6 bases). The length of the CDR3 is 16 residues. CDR1 is SGHTA and CDR2 is FQGTGA in the germline V gene. Deletions cut 1 base from V and 7 bases from J, with 17 bases between. CDR3 nucleotides: TGTGCCAGCAGCTTAAATGGGGTCGGGAGTGAGAATGAGCAGTTCTTC. Amino acids: CASSLNGVGSENEQFF.

The CDR3 nucleotides are TGTGCCAGCAGCGCAGGACCCAACCGGGCGGGAGAGGCGGCGGAGTACTTC. As protein: CASSAGPNRAGEAAEYF. The V call is TRBV9, the J call TRBJ2-7; TRBD2 agrees at 7 bases. From germline, CDR1 is SGDLS and CDR2 YYNGEE. Trimming at V came to 3 bases and at J to 11 bases, leaving 23 bases not matched to a gene. There are 17 residues in the CDR3.

V and J are TRBV4-3 and TRBJ1-1; 9 positions agree with TRBD1. Germline lookup yields CDR1 LGHNA and CDR2 YSLEER. This CDR3 has 13 amino acids. Trimming removed 5 bases from V and 6 bases from J; junction bases left unmatched: 4. CDR3 sequence reads: CASSSTGGAEAFF. The DNA for the CDR3 is TGCGCCAGCAGCTCCACAGGGGGCGCTGAAGCTTTCTTT.

In nucleotides, the CDR3 is TGTGCCAGCAGCTTCGCCCAGGGGTTGGGCACTGAAGCTTTCTTT. Translation: CASSFAQGLGTEAFF. This sequence joins TRBV5-4 and TRBJ1-1; perhaps TRBD1 as D (6 bases). Trimming took off 2 bases at V and 4 bases at J, with 15 bases between the two ends. In germline, CDR1 is SGHNT, CDR2 YYREEE (reference sequence). This CDR3 comprises 15 residues. Together with reference TRBV5-4 and TRBJ1-1, the CDR3 gives the full variable domain: ETGVTQSPTHLIKTRGQQVTLRCSSQSGHNTVSWYQQALGQGPQFIFQYYREEENGRGNFPPRFSGLQFPNYSSELNVNALELDDSALYLCASSFAQGLGTEAFFGQGTRLTVV.

The chain is built from TRBV4-3 and TRBJ1-2; TRBD1 aligns across 9 bases. CDR3 length: 16 residues. From germline, CDR1 is LGHNA and CDR2 YSLEER. V lost 2 bases and J lost 4; bases outside the gene matches: 8. The CDR3 loop reads CASSQSSGTGSYGYTF. In DNA, the CDR3 is TGCGCCAGCAGCCAAAGCTCCGGGACAGGGTCCTATGGCTACACCTTC.

This chain joins TRBV11-2 and TRBJ2-7, with D possibly TRBD2 on 6 matching bases. This CDR3 is built from 13 residues. The ends were cut back, 5 bases at V and 2 bases at J, with 10 bases in the middle. Germline CDR1 SGHAT, CDR2 FQNNGV. This CDR3 reads CASSAAGPYEQYF. CDR3 coding DNA: TGTGCCAGCAGCGCAGCGGGCCCCTACGAGCAGTACTTC. Supplemented by reference TRBV11-2 and TRBJ2-7, the full variable domain reads EAGVAQSPRYKIIEKRQSVAFWCNPISGHATLYWYQQILGQGPKLLIQFQNNGVVDDSQLPKDRFSAERLKGVDSTLKIQPAKLEDSAVYLCASSAAGPYEQYFGPGTRLTVT.

This rearrangement joins TRBV6-1 to TRBJ2-7, with D perhaps matching TRBD2 (5 bases). CDR3 length: 15 amino acids. V was pared by 2 bases and J by 0 bases, with 11 bases between. CDR1 and CDR2 from the germline V gene are MNHNS and SASEGT. The CDR3 region is CASSEWSGTSYEQYF. DNA of the CDR3: TGTGCCAGCAGTGAATGGAGCGGTACCTCCTACGAGCAGTACTTC.

The rearrangement joins TRBV6-5 to TRBJ2-6; D may be TRBD1 (6 bases). Trimming cost V 2 bases and J 4 bases, with 9 bases left between them. The germline V gene has CDR1 MNHEY and CDR2 SVGAGI. The CDR3 runs to 15 residues. This chain's CDR3 is CASSYTGRGANVLTF. As DNA, the CDR3 is TGTGCCAGCAGTTACACAGGGAGAGGGGCCAACGTCCTGACTTTC.

The chain carries TRBV5-1 and TRBJ2-3; 10 bases fit TRBD1. V lost 7 bases, J lost 1 base, and 6 bases stayed unmatched. CDR3 length: 15 residues. CDR1 is SGHRS and CDR2 is YFSETQ in the germline V gene. The CDR3 here is CASLETGGGTDTQYF. The DNA of the CDR3 is TGCGCCAGCCTAGAGACAGGGGGCGGCACAGATACGCAGTATTTT.

J is TRBJ1-2 and V is TRBV7-2, with D possibly TRBD1 on 5 matching bases. V was cut by 4 bases and J by 3 bases, with 15 bases left in between. CDR1 is SGHTA, CDR2 FQGNSA, per germline. The CDR3 spans 15 residues. CDR3 region: CASSSGGGPYYGYTF. CDR3 sequence (DNA): TGTGCCAGCAGCTCCGGGGGGGGTCCCTACTATGGCTACACCTTC.

This clone was observed a single time. The chain is built from TRBV12-5 and TRBJ2-1; 11 nucleotides match TRBD2. The ends lost 8 bases at V and 3 bases at J; junction bases unmatched: 6. Per the germline V gene, CDR1 is LGHNT and CDR2 is FRNRAP. This CDR3 contains 15 residues. CDR3: CASLPGLAGYNEQFF. For the CDR3, the DNA is TGTGCTAGTCTACCTGGACTAGCGGGCTACAATGAGCAGTTCTTC.

Only one count was recorded for this clone. The V and J genes are TRBV19 and TRBJ2-7, with 10 bases identical to TRBD1. V trimming: 5 bases; J trimming: 7 bases; junction bases outside the gene matches: 8. The CDR3 consists of 14 residues. CDR1 and CDR2 (germline): LNHDA, SQIVND (reference sequence). CDR3 sequence (DNA): TGTGCCAGTAGTCCCGGACAGGGGGTAGGAGAGCAGTACTTC. This sequence encodes CASSPGQGVGEQYF.

This clone has a single count. V and J are TRBV4-3 and TRBJ1-1, with D perhaps TRBD1 (5 bases). Trimming removed 4 bases from V and 4 bases from J, with 13 bases in between. There are 14 residues in the CDR3. Germline values: CDR1 LGHNA, CDR2 YSLEER. CDR3 in amino acids: CASSLEVGLTEAFF. CDR3 nucleotide sequence: TGCGCCAGCAGCCTAGAGGTGGGGCTCACTGAAGCTTTCTTT.

The chain employs TRBV27 and TRBJ2-2, with 9 bases fitting TRBD1. Trimming took 4 bases from V and 7 from J; bases not matched to a gene: 10. Germline loops: CDR1 MNHEY, CDR2 SMNVEV (reference sequence). The CDR3 covers 16 residues. This CDR3 is CASSSPGQGRIGELFF. The CDR3 DNA is TGTGCCAGCAGTTCCCCGGGACAGGGTAGAATCGGGGAGCTGTTTTTT.

The rearrangement uses TRBV27 and TRBJ2-7, with 11 bases aligning to TRBD2. Looked up from germline, CDR1 is MNHEY and CDR2 is SMNVEV (reference sequence). V shed 6 bases and J 6 bases; nucleotides not matched to a gene: 10. The CDR3 runs 15 residues. The CDR3 sequence: CASRGLADLGREQYF. Written as DNA, the CDR3 is TGTGCCAGCAGGGGACTAGCGGACTTGGGGCGCGAGCAGTACTTC.